Listed here is a single T cell receptor beta chain. Its antigen is still unknown. The table came from immunoSEQ multiplex PCR; TCRdb's copy has only in-frame clones and leaves some out. The data contain a few hundred thousand clones, 80% to 90% of them singletons. The record originates from a study of cytomegalovirus exposure and HLA in healthy donors. Findings and limits, study-wide: As confirmed in vitro, a few CMV-associated chains were specific for CMV antigens. Cytomegalovirus-associated status was assigned to about 180 TCR beta chains.

CDR3 size: 14 residues. Germline V gives CDR1 MNHEY, CDR2 SVGAGI. The V end lost 6 bases, the J end lost 0 bases, and 11 bases lay between the germline ends. This TCR derives from a woman under 30 in good health and CMV-seronegative. The specimen was PBMCs. The rearrangement uses TRBV6-5 and TRBJ1-2; a possible D gene is TRBD1 (6 bases). As DNA, the CDR3 is TGTGCCAGCAGCACGGGACACTCTAACTATGGCTACACCTTC. As protein: CASSTGHSNYGYTF.